This TCR beta chain was documented in a study of T cells after posttransplantation cyclophosphamide. Study results and limitations: Donor-recipient repertoire similarity was low at 1-2 months, rising over year one.

V trimming: 3 bases; J trimming: 1 base; junction bases outside the gene matches: 4. This CDR3 region has 15 residues. The germline CDR1 and CDR2 sequences are LNHDA and SQIVND (reference sequence). Cyclophosphamide on days +3 and +4 followed busulfan-fludarabine conditioning and a marrow graft. As to this clone: Its antigen is still unknown.

Profiling relied on immunoSEQ multiplex PCR, and the TCRdb table lists in-frame clones only, not all of them. The table records about 43,000 clones, about 92% of them present only once. The sequence came from a male patient between 55 and 70 years old who received an allogeneic stem cell transplant from a related donor and was CMV-positive. Some T cells may have originated in the graft donor. The sequencing here drew on PBMCs, taken around 58 days after allogeneic stem cell transplant with posttransplant cyclophosphamide. The chain joins TRBV19 to TRBJ2-3; TRBD2 matches 7 bases. The CDR3, as DNA: TGTGCCAGTAGTATGTGGGGAGGGGGCACAGATACGCAGTATTTT. It specifies CASSMWGGGTDTQYF. Combining the CDR3 with reference TRBV19 and TRBJ2-3 gives the whole variable domain DGGITQSPKYLFRKEGQNVTLSCEQNLNHDAMYWYRQDPGQGLRLIYYSQIVNDFQKGDIAEGYSVSREKKESFPLTVTSAQKNPTAFYLCASSMWGGGTDTQYFGPGTRLTVL.